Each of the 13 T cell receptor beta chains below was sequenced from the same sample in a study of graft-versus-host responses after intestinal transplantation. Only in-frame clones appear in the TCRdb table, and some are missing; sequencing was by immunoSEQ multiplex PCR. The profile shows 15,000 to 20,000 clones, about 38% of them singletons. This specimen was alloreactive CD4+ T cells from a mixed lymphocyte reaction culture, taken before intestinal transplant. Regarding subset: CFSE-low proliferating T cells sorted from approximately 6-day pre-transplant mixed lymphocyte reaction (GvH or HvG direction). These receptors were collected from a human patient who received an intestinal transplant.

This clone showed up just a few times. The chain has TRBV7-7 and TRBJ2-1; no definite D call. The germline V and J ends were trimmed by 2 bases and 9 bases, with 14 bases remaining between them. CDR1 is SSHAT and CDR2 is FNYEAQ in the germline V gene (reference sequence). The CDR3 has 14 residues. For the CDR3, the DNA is TGTGCCAGCAGCTTATTCGTCCATACGATTGAGCAGTTCTTC. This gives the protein CASSLFVHTIEQFF.

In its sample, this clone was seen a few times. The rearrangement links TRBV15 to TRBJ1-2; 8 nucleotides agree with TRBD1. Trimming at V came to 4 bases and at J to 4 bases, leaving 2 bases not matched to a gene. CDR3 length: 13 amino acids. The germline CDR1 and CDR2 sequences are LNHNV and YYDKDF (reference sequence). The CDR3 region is CATSIDRGYGYTF. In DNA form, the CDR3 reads TGTGCCACCAGCATCGACAGGGGCTATGGCTACACCTTC.

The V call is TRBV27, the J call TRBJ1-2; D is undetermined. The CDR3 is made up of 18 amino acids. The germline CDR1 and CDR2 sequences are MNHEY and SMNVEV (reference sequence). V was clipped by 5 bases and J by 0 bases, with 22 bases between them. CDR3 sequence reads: CASSPSFHSPAANYGYTF. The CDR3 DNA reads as TGTGCCAGCAGTCCTAGTTTCCACAGCCCGGCCGCTAACTATGGCTACACCTTC.

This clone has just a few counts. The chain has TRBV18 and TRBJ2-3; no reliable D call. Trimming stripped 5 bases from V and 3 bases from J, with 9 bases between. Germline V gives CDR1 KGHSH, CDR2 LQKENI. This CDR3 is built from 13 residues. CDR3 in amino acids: CASSIARTDTQYF. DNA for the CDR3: TGTGCCAGCTCAATAGCCCGTACAGATACGCAGTATTTT.

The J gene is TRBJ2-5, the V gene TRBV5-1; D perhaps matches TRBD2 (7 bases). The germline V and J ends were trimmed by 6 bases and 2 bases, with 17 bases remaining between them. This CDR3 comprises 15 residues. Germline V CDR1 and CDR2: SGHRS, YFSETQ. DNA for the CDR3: TGCGCCAGCACCCCGGCGGGGGCCCTACAAGAGACCCAGTACTTC. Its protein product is CASTPAGALQETQYF.

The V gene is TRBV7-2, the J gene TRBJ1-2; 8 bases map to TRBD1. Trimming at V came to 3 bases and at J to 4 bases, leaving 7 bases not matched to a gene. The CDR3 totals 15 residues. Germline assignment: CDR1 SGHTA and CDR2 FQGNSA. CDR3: CASSFRTGRVYGYTF. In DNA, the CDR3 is TGTGCCAGCAGCTTCCGGACAGGGAGAGTCTATGGCTACACCTTC.

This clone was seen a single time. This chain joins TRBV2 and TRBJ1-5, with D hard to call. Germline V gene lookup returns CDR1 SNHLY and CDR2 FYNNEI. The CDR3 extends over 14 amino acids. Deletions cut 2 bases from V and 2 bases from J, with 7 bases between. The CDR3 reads CASSERSGNQPQHF. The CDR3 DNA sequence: TGTGCCAGCAGTGAAAGAAGTGGCAATCAGCCCCAGCATTTT.

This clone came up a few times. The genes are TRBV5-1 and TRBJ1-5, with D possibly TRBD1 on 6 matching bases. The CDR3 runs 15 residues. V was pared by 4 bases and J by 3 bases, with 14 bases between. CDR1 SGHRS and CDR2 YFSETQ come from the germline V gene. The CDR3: CASSATSGVNQPQHF. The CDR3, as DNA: TGCGCCAGCAGCGCCACGTCAGGGGTCAATCAGCCCCAGCATTTT.

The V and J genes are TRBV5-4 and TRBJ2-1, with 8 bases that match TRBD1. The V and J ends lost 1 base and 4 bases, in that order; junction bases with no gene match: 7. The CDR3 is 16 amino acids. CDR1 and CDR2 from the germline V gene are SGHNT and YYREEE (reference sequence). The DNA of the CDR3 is TGTGCCAGCAGCTTGCCGGGGAGGACAGGGTACAATGAGCAGTTCTTC. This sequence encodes CASSLPGRTGYNEQFF.

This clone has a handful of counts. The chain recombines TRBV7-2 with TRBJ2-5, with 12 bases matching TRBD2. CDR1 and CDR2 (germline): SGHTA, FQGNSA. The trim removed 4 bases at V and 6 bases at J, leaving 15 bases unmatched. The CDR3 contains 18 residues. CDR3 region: CASSWGASGGARSQTQYF. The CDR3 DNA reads TGTGCCAGCAGCTGGGGGGCTAGCGGGGGGGCCAGGAGCCAGACCCAGTACTTC.

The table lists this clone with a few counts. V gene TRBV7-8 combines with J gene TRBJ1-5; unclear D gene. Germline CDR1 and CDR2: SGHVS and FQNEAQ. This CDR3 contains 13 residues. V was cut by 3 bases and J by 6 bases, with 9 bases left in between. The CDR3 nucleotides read TGTGCCAGCAGCTTCTTTCAGGCTCAGCCCCAGCATTTT. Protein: CASSFFQAQPQHF.

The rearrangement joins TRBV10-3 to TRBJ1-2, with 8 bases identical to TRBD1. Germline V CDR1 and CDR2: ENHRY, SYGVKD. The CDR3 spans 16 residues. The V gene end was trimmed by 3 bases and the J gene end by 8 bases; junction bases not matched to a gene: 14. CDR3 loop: CAISDSGGYSLFGYTF. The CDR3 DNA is TGTGCCATCAGTGATTCAGGGGGCTATAGCCTATTCGGCTACACCTTC.

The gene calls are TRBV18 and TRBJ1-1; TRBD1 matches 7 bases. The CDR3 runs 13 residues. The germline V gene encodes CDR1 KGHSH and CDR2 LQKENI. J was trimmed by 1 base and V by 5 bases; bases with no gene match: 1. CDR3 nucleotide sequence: TGTGCCAGCTCATACAGGGGGAACACTGAAGCTTTCTTT. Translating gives CASSYRGNTEAFF.